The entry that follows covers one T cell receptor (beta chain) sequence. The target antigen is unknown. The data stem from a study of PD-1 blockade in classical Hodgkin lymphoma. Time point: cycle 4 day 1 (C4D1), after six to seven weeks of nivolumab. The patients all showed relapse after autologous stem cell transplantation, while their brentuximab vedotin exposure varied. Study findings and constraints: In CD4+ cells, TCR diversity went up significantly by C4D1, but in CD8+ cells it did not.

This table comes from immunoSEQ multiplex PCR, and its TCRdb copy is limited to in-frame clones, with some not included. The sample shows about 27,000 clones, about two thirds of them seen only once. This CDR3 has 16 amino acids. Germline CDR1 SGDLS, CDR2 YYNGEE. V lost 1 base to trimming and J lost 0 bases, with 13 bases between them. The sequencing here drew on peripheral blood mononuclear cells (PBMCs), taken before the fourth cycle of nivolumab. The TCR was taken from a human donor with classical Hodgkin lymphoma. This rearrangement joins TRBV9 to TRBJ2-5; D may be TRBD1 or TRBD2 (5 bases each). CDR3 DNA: TGTGCCAGCAGCGTATTGGGGACCGGGTACCAAGAGACCCAGTACTTC. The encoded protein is CASSVLGTGYQETQYF.